The clone carrying this T cell receptor (beta chain) was seen a few times. Antigen specificity is unknown. The CDR3 runs 12 residues. In germline, CDR1 is LGHDT, CDR2 YNNKEL (reference sequence). Trimming took 3 bases from V and 7 from J, leaving 7 bases between them. The data stem from a study of early T cells in non-severe SARS-CoV-2 infection. Study as a whole: Sequencing was performed on bulk RNA from unsorted whole blood, leaving chains unpaired.

MiXCR was run by TCRdb on the 5' RACE reads, yielding one entry per CDR3 protein. The sample carries 25,000 to 30,000 distinct CDR3 sequences, roughly 6% recorded once. General study points: VDJdb matching favored anti-spike CD8 responses, missing private and CD4 specificities.

J is TRBJ2-1 and V is TRBV3-1; D remains ambiguous. Sequenced material: whole blood. This receptor was obtained from an adult who was a healthcare worker with PCR-confirmed SARS-CoV-2 infection or an uninfected control (not recorded which). In nucleotides, the CDR3 is TGTGCCAGCAGCCAGGACGCGAATGAGCAGTTCTTC. Encoded protein: CASSQDANEQFF.